The present TCR beta chain was sequenced within a study of tumor-infiltrating lymphocytes in primary liver carcinoma (TCRdb year 2017). About the study as a whole: Of the five patients, three men and two women aged 30 to 69 years, four had hepatocellular carcinoma and one had combined HCC and intrahepatic cholangiocarcinoma. TCRbeta repertoire sequencing covered roughly 35 specimens from 5 patients: about 25 tumor regions, 5 adjacent noncancerous liver tissues and 5 peripheral blood samples. High reproducibility was observed for the technical replicate repertoires, with mean shared-clone rates roughly 0.92 and correlation coefficients above 0.95. Roughly 3.5 to 8 million productive TCRbeta reads were obtained per sample, and no significant difference in read depth was found between tissue types. For each liver tumor, the study sampled five regions along with adjacent normal tissue and blood, and applied TCRbeta repertoire sequencing, expression microarrays and whole-exome sequencing. The 25 or so tumor region samples were profiled with Agilent mRNA microarrays so that TCRbeta repertoire diversity could be related to the local molecular phenotype. The five patients had tumors staged T1-T3 N0M0, with maximum diameters ranging from about 4.2 to 10 cm. Here is what the overall study found, with its caveats: The top 250 clones made up a significantly larger repertoire fraction in tumors than in blood (p = 0.039). Since the samples were bulk and unsorted, there was no way to compare CD4+ and CD8+ T cell repertoires. Just about 8-25% of top clones turned up in all five regions of a tumor, which suggests spatial heterogeneity among tumor-infiltrating T cells. With just a few patients in the study, the authors point out that the findings should be validated in a larger study. Consistent with antigen-driven expansion, pairs of tumor regions showed higher repertoire overlap (mean around 36%) than either tumor-adjacent pairs (about 17%) or tumor-blood pairs (about 14%). Only the TCR beta chain was sequenced, which likely underestimates true repertoire diversity because unpaired alpha chains were not captured.

Reading from cysteine to phenylalanine, the CDR3 counts 14 amino acids. This entry keeps only the CDR3 DNA: 42 bases, framed from base 1. CDR1 and CDR2 are drawn from the germline V gene: MNHNS, SASEGT. Using a constant-region primer and ProtoScript II reverse transcriptase, TCRbeta-specific cDNA was reverse-transcribed from about 540 ng total RNA. Construction of the TCRbeta libraries relied on three nested rounds of multiplex PCR, following a slightly modified ARM-PCR procedure. Multiplex TRBV1-TRBV30 forward primers and a Cbeta reverse primer were used in the first two PCR rounds, each of which was run for around 9 cycles. A final 25-cycle PCR with Deep VentR polymerase added sample barcodes and Illumina adapters. Before sequencing, amplicons between 200 and 500 bp were purified from gel using a QIAquick gel extraction kit. An Illumina HiSeq 2500 was used to sequence the TCRbeta amplicons with 250-bp paired-end reads. The study's own analysis went as follows. Reads were quality-trimmed with Trimmomatic v0.33, and paired reads were merged with FLASH v1.2.11 to recover full CDR3 sequences. MiGEC v1.2.1b assigned V, D and J germline segments to the rearranged TCRbeta sequences. Clonotype statistics and Shannon-Wiener diversity indices were calculated with VDJtools v1.0.0. Except for diversity analysis, only the 250 most abundant clonotypes of each sample were used in subsequent analyses to reduce sampling bias. The public reads were run again by TCRdb, first through fastp at Q25 and then through MiXCR, and only productive beta chains were kept. Merged by CDR3 protein, the rows form single entries marked with the most common genes and DNA. None of the V and J calls come from the authors' own analysis; TCRdb made them. Here the sample has approximately 53,000 distinct CDR3 sequences; around 77% occur a single time. In total, the top ten clones hold approximately 25% of the sample.

This clonotype showed up just once. Which antigen it targets is not known. The junction departs from germline at one end; a sequencing error may be responsible. Total RNA and DNA were co-extracted from roughly 20-30 mg of bulk tissue with the AllPrep DNA/RNA mini kit, without cell sorting. Between late 2015 and March 2016, five patients in China with histopathologically diagnosed primary liver carcinoma had surgical resection. At the time of sampling, the patients had chronic HBV infection and had not received any treatment. Each tumor was sampled at five spatially separated regions: the superior, inferior, left-lateral and right-lateral poles and the tumor centre. Histology showed that every tumor sample contained more than 80% viable tumor cells. Fresh tumor and adjacent tissue pieces were bisected; one half was stored in RNAlater at -80°C, the other sent for histology.

The sequence was obtained from a man between 35 and 55 years old with primary liver carcinoma and hepatitis B virus infection. Sequencing input: liver tumor tissue from sampling region 5. Read against the paper, the sample's cell subset or site label means: tumor region T5, tumor centre. This receptor chain uses TRBV6-1 and TRBJ2-3, with 9 central nucleotides matching TRBD1. The nucleotide sequence is given as TGTGCCAGCATGGGACAGGGCGACACAGGTACGCAGTATTTT. Translation gives CASMGQGDTGTQYF.